The 18 T cell receptor beta chains in this list originate from one sample, sequenced in a study of control samples from healthy donors and cancer patients (dated by TCRdb to about 2020). The library was built by means of the immunoSEQ multiplex PCR assay. TCRdb limited this immuneACCESS table to in-frame rearrangements with V and J called. A share of clones is missing; checked studies link under half to unresolved V genes, and the rest is unexplained. The sample yields around 70,000 clones; over 90% were counted once. The top ten clones comprise approximately 3% of the sample. The specimen was blood. These receptors were taken from a woman aged 25 to 39 in good health.

The rearrangement uses TRBV6-5 and TRBJ2-5; TRBD1 or TRBD2 may be the D gene (6 bases each). Germline values: CDR1 MNHEY, CDR2 SVGAGI. The CDR3 extends over 14 amino acids. Trimming shortened V by 6 bases and J by 0 bases, and 11 bases separated the two germline ends. The CDR3 nucleotides are TGTGCCAGCAGAGGGGGGCCCTACCAAGAGACCCAGTACTTC. This gives the protein CASRGGPYQETQYF.

CDR3 loop: CASSPVQGAMGNTEAFF. DNA of the CDR3: TGTGCCAGCTCACCCGTCCAGGGTGCCATGGGGAACACTGAAGCTTTCTTT. The chain combines TRBV18 with TRBJ1-1, with TRBD1 as a possible D gene (5 bases). The CDR3 runs to 17 residues. The germline V gene has CDR1 KGHSH and CDR2 LQKENI. With 3 bases removed from V and 1 base from J, the gap between germline ends came to 18 bases.

In its sample, this clone was seen once. The chain uses TRBV6-6 and TRBJ2-1; tentative D call: TRBD1 (6 bases). The germline V and J ends were trimmed by 7 bases and 5 bases, with 15 bases remaining between them. This CDR3 is built from 14 residues. From germline, CDR1 is MNHNY and CDR2 SVGAGI (reference sequence). In nucleotides, the CDR3 is TGTGCCAGCATCGCCGGAACAGGGAACAATGAGCAGTTCTTC. Protein product: CASIAGTGNNEQFF.

V and J are TRBV5-6 and TRBJ1-1; D not certain. Looked up from germline, CDR1 is SGHDT and CDR2 is YYEEEE. The CDR3 sequence is 11 residues long. The V gene lost 0 bases and the J gene lost 7 bases, with 4 bases spanning the gap. The CDR3 loop is CASSLASEAFF. Here the CDR3 DNA reads TGTGCCAGCAGCTTGGCGAGTGAAGCTTTCTTT.

J is TRBJ1-1 and V is TRBV29-1; 8 bases line up with TRBD1. Germline V CDR1 and CDR2: SQVTM, ANQGSEA. This CDR3 region has 13 residues. Unmatched junction bases numbered 6, after V lost 4 bases and J lost 5 bases. CDR3 residues: CSVAPGQETEAFF. In DNA, the CDR3 is TGCAGCGTTGCCCCGGGACAGGAGACTGAAGCTTTCTTT.

The CDR3 sequence: CASSSSEITGANVLTF. Written as DNA, the CDR3 is TGCGCCAGCAGCTCCTCAGAAATTACTGGGGCCAACGTCCTGACTTTC. The rearrangement joins TRBV5-1 to TRBJ2-6; no clear D gene. CDR3 length: 16 amino acids. Germline-derived CDR1 and CDR2 are SGHRS and YFSETQ. V was shortened by 3 bases and J by 2 bases, with 12 bases between the two germline ends.

The chain employs TRBV6-6 and TRBJ2-1; D uncertain. The germline CDR1 and CDR2 sequences are MNHNY and SVGAGI (reference sequence). The CDR3 contains 14 residues. Trimming removed 4 bases at V and 0 bases at J, with 7 bases between. This CDR3 is CASSSASSYNEQFF. For the CDR3, the DNA is TGTGCCAGCAGTTCTGCGTCCTCCTACAATGAGCAGTTCTTC.

J is TRBJ2-7 and V is TRBV27; D is perhaps TRBD1 or TRBD2 (5 bases each). CDR1 MNHEY and CDR2 SMNVEV come from the germline V gene (reference sequence). The V end lost 6 bases, the J end lost 2 bases, and 17 bases lay between the germline ends. The CDR3 is 15 residues long. Written as DNA, the CDR3 is TGTGCCAGCAGCAGGCCGGGGCTAGATACCTACGAGCAGTACTTC. Translating it yields CASSRPGLDTYEQYF.

For the CDR3, the DNA is TGTGCCAGCAGCCGGGAGGGATACACTGAAGCTTTCTTT. Residues: CASSREGYTEAFF. V gene TRBV6-5 combines with J gene TRBJ1-1, with unresolved D. CDR1 MNHEY and CDR2 SVGAGI come from the germline V gene. CDR3 length: 13 residues. Trimming removed 6 bases at V and 3 bases at J, with 11 bases between.

The chain uses TRBV19 and TRBJ1-2, with 7 bases fitting TRBD1. With 10 bases clipped from V and 0 bases from J, the junction kept 11 bases outside the gene matches. This CDR3 has 15 residues. CDR1 LNHDA and CDR2 SQIVND come from the germline V gene (reference sequence). The CDR3 protein is CATLRNDRANYGYTF. CDR3 bases: TGTGCCACATTAAGAAACGACAGGGCTAACTATGGCTACACCTTC.

This chain uses TRBV7-9 with TRBJ1-4, with 8 bases lining up with TRBD1. Trimming at V came to 0 bases and at J to 2 bases, leaving 2 bases not matched to a gene. The CDR3 is made up of 16 amino acids. Germline lookup yields CDR1 SEHNR and CDR2 FQNEAQ (reference sequence). CDR3 sequence (DNA): TGTGCCAGCAGCTTAGCTTACAGGGGGACTAATGAAAAACTGTTTTTT. Its translation is CASSLAYRGTNEKLFF.

The chain combines TRBV7-9 with TRBJ2-7, with 12 positions matching TRBD1. The V and J ends lost 3 bases and 4 bases, in that order; junction bases with no gene match: 4. CDR3 length equals 15 residues. CDR1 is SEHNR, CDR2 FQNEAQ, per germline (reference sequence). DNA for the CDR3: TGTGCCAGCAGCTTCCGGGACAGGGGGCAATACGAGCAGTACTTC. Its translation is CASSFRDRGQYEQYF.

The V gene is TRBV6-4, the J gene TRBJ1-1; the D is unclear. Trimming cost V 8 bases and J 7 bases, with 20 bases left between them. Germline CDR1 reads MRHNA; CDR2 reads SNTAGT. This CDR3 has 14 residues. The CDR3 DNA reads as TGTGCCAGCGTGTTGTCCAAGACTGATAATGAAGCTTTCTTT. Translation: CASVLSKTDNEAFF.

In DNA form, the CDR3 reads TGCGCCAGCACCGCGGACGGAAACACCATATATTTT. It yields the protein CASTADGNTIYF. The J gene is TRBJ1-3, the V gene TRBV10-1; D is uncertain. Trimming took off 7 bases at V and 4 bases at J, with 8 bases between the two ends. The CDR3 length is 12 residues. Per the germline V gene, CDR1 is WNHNN and CDR2 is SYGVQD (reference sequence).

The V call is TRBV10-1, the J call TRBJ2-1; a weak D match, TRBD1 (5 bases). CDR1 is WNHNN and CDR2 is SYGVQD in the germline V gene (reference sequence). This CDR3 has 15 residues. V was cut by 0 bases and J by 6 bases, with 12 bases left in between. CDR3 nucleotide sequence: TGCGCCAGCAGTGAGTCGACAGACTGGGGCAATGAGCAGTTCTTC. It translates to CASSESTDWGNEQFF.

The J gene is TRBJ1-2, the V gene TRBV18, with D unclear. Between the trimmed V and J ends, which lost 5 bases and 10 bases, there was a span of 14 bases. The CDR3 spans 12 residues. Germline CDR1 and CDR2: KGHSH and LQKENI. The CDR3 loop reads CASSTESNFYTF. In DNA, the CDR3 is TGTGCCAGCTCAACGGAAAGTAATTTCTACACCTTC.

The chain joins TRBV7-9 to TRBJ1-3; D might be TRBD1 (5 bases). The CDR3 consists of 15 residues. Germline CDR1 and CDR2: SEHNR and FQNEAQ (reference sequence). V was cut by 8 bases and J by 4 bases, with 18 bases left in between. CDR3 region: CASGPRGNMGNTIYF. The CDR3 DNA follows: TGTGCCAGCGGACCTAGGGGAAACATGGGAAACACCATATATTTT.

This sequence joins TRBV15 and TRBJ1-4; TRBD1 is a possible D gene (5 bases). The CDR3 extends over 16 amino acids. The ends were cut back, 3 bases at V and 1 base at J, with 12 bases in the middle. Germline assignment: CDR1 LNHNV and CDR2 YYDKDF (reference sequence). The CDR3 DNA is TGTGCCACCAGCAGGGGGCAGGGTCTAACTAATGAAAAACTGTTTTTT. Amino acids: CATSRGQGLTNEKLFF.